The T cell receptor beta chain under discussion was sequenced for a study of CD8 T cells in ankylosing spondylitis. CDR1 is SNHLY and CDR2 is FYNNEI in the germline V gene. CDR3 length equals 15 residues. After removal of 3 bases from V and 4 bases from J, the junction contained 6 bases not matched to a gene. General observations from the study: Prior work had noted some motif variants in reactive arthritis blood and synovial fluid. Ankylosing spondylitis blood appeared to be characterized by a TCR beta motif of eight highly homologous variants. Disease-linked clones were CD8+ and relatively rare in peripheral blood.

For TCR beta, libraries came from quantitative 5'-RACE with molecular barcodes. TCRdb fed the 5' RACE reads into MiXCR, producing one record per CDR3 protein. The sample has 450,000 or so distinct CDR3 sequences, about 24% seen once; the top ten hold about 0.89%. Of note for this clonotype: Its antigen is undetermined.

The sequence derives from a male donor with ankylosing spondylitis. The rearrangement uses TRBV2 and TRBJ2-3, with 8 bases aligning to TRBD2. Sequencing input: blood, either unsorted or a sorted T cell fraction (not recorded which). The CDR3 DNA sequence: TGTGCCAGCAGTGATGACGCGGGAGGCGCAGATACGCAGTATTTT. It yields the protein CASSDDAGGADTQYF.